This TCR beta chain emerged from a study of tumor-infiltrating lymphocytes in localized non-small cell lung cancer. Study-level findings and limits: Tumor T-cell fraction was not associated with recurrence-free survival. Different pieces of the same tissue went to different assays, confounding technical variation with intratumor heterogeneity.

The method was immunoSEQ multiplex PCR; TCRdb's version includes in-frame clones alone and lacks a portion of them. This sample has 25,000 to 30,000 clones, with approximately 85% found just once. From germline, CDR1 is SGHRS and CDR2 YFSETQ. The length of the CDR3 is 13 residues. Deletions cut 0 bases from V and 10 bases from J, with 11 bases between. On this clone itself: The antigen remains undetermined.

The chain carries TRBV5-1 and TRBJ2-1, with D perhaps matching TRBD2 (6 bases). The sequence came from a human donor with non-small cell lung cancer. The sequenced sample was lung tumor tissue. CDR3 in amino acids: CASSLGQRVEQFF. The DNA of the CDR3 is TGCGCCAGCAGCTTGGGACAGCGGGTGGAGCAGTTCTTC.